This T cell receptor beta chain was captured in a study of CD8 T cells in Susac syndrome. Regarding the study as a whole: Acknowledgment was made by the study that its TCR sequencing and HLA analysis involved a relatively small number of individuals.

Healthy donors constituted the controls, which were matched for age and sex. A word on this clonotype: Its antigen is as yet unknown.

RNA was extracted with the RNeasy kit, and a quantity of 0.5 to 1 ug was reverse transcribed using random hexamers. With immunoSEQ multiplex PCR, TCR beta CDR3 was amplified across 54 Vbeta and 13 Jbeta. TCRdb redid the calling of the immunoSEQ multiplex PCR reads with MiXCR, one entry per CDR3 protein. The sample lists about 120,000 distinct CDR3 sequences, approximately 91% occurring once. Trimming pared 1 base from V and 2 bases from J, leaving 10 bases between. Germline V CDR1 and CDR2: SQVTM, ANQGSEA. The CDR3 is made up of 14 amino acids. The chain has TRBV29-1 and TRBJ2-3; tentative D call: TRBD1 (6 bases). Sequenced material: CD4+ T cells from PBMCs. The receptor's source is a human donor in good health. The CDR3: CSVEGQGTTDTQYF. For the CDR3, the DNA is TGCAGCGTTGAAGGGCAGGGGACCACAGATACGCAGTATTTT.